A single sample gave rise to the 9 T cell receptor beta chains below, sequenced in a study of brain T cells in children with intractable seizures. The assay was immunoSEQ multiplex PCR, and TCRdb's table has in-frame clones only and misses some. The sample records approximately 23,000 clones, around 94% being singletons. The sample here was peripheral blood, taken at surgery. The receptors originated from a boy younger than 18 with focal cortical dysplasia and intractable seizures.

This clone was seen just once. This sequence joins TRBV5-4 and TRBJ2-7, with no clear D. Looked up from germline, CDR1 is SGHNT and CDR2 is YYREEE (reference sequence). The CDR3 runs to 15 residues. Trimming pared 4 bases from V and 0 bases from J, leaving 14 bases between. CDR3 sequence (DNA): TGTGCCAGCAGCACCGGAAACCCGAGCTCCTACGAGCAGTACTTC. This gives the protein CASSTGNPSSYEQYF.

This clone came up once. The chain is built from TRBV2 and TRBJ1-5; no clear D. This CDR3 has 15 residues. Germline CDR1 and CDR2: SNHLY and FYNNEI. V lost 7 bases and J 3 bases, leaving 16 bases between the germline ends. DNA of the CDR3: TGTGCCAGCAACGCCGGAAGAGGGTTCAATCAGCCCCAGCATTTT. Its protein is CASNAGRGFNQPQHF.

The rearrangement links TRBV11-3 to TRBJ2-2; TRBD1 matches at 7 bases. J lost 4 bases, V lost 5 bases, and 7 bases had no gene match. Germline lookup yields CDR1 SGHNT and CDR2 YENEEA. The CDR3 length is 15 residues. CDR3 loop: CASSRRQGPTGELFF. The DNA of the CDR3 is TGTGCCAGCAGCCGCAGACAGGGACCCACCGGGGAGCTGTTTTTT.

The rearrangement uses TRBV9 and TRBJ2-3; 7 bases are shared with TRBD2. Germline CDR1 and CDR2: SGDLS and YYNGEE. V lost 0 bases and J lost 1; bases outside the gene matches: 5. There are 16 residues in the CDR3. The CDR3 loop reads CASSVGLSGGTDTQYF. In DNA, the CDR3 is TGTGCCAGCAGCGTAGGGCTCAGCGGGGGCACAGATACGCAGTATTTT.

The chain has TRBV24-1 and TRBJ1-4, with D uncertain. Trimming stripped 3 bases from V and 5 bases from J, with 9 bases between. The CDR3 is 14 amino acids. The germline V gene has CDR1 KGHDR and CDR2 SFDVKD. As DNA, the CDR3 is TGTGCCACCAGTGATGGCAAGAGAAATGAAAAACTGTTTTTT. It yields the protein CATSDGKRNEKLFF.

The V call is TRBV6-5, the J call TRBJ2-1, with a weak D call TRBD1 (5 bases). V shed 7 bases and J shed 4 bases, with 17 bases lying between them. Germline CDR1 is MNHEY and CDR2 is SVGAGI. CDR3 length: 15 residues. DNA of the CDR3: TGTGCCAGCACCGAGGATGGGGCTAGTTACAATGAGCAGTTCTTC. This encodes CASTEDGASYNEQFF.

This clone was detected only a few times. The chain carries TRBV7-9 and TRBJ2-7, with D unresolved. The germline V and J ends were trimmed by 3 bases and 3 bases, with 9 bases remaining between them. Germline loops: CDR1 SEHNR, CDR2 FQNEAQ (reference sequence). CDR3 length equals 13 residues. The CDR3 here is CASSLNPDYEQYF. In nucleotides, the CDR3 is TGTGCCAGCAGCTTGAACCCAGACTACGAGCAGTACTTC.

This clone occurred once. The chain couples TRBV12-3 or TRBV12-4 to TRBJ1-1; unclear D gene. Trimming took 3 bases from V and 4 from J, leaving 6 bases between them. The CDR3 loop spans 12 amino acids. CDR3 loop: CASSLAPTEAFF. CDR3 nucleotides: TGTGCCAGCAGTTTGGCACCCACTGAAGCTTTCTTT.

The sample holds a few counts of this clone. This chain joins TRBV7-9 and TRBJ1-1; 7 nucleotides match TRBD1. The V gene end was trimmed by 4 bases and the J gene end by 0 bases; junction bases not matched to a gene: 11. Per the germline V gene, CDR1 is SEHNR and CDR2 is FQNEAQ (reference sequence). The CDR3 contains 17 residues. This CDR3 is CASSSTGLGGMNTEAFF. CDR3 coding DNA: TGTGCCAGCAGCTCGACAGGGTTAGGTGGGATGAACACTGAAGCTTTCTTT.